The rows below give T cell receptor beta chains drawn from one sample of a study of T cell responses to AZD1222 COVID-19 vaccine. Assay used: immunoSEQ multiplex PCR; TCRdb lists only in-frame clones, some missing. There are fewer than 130,000 clones in the sample; 80% to 90% occur only once, and 15% lies in the top ten. Source: peripheral blood, taken 28 days after the second AZD1222 dose. The receptors derive from an adult who received the AZD1222 COVID-19 vaccine. Both conserved end residues are part of each CDR3. A D gene is named only where the DNA matches it firmly. The size entry is marked missing in some rows and otherwise reads once, few, many or a size class.

v_gene	j_gene	abundance	d_gene	CDR3aa	CDR3nt
TRBV6-5	TRBJ1-1	-	-	CASRRASQSTEAFF	TGTGCCAGCAGGAGAGCCTCTCAGAGCACTGAAGCTTTCTTT
TRBV5-1	TRBJ1-3	once	-	CASSIHSGNTIYF	TGCGCCAGCAGTATCCACTCTGGAAACACCATATATTTT
TRBV19	TRBJ2-7	-	TRBD2	CASTGEGGYEQYF	TGTGCCAGTACGGGGGAGGGAGGCTACGAGCAGTACTTC
TRBV11-3	TRBJ2-5	-	-	CASSLGAGETQYF	TGTGCCAGCAGCTTGGGGGCGGGAGAGACCCAGTACTTC
TRBV10-2	TRBJ1-3	-	TRBD1	CASSDVTGANGNTIYF	TGCGCCAGCAGTGACGTTACAGGGGCGAACGGAAACACCATATATTTT
TRBV3-1/TRBV3-2	TRBJ1-4	-	-	CASSQGASGGEKLFF	TGTGCCAGCAGCCAAGGGGCCAGTGGTGGTGAAAAACTGTTTTTT
TRBV7-8	TRBJ2-1	once	-	CASSLERATNEQFF	TGTGCCAGCAGCTTAGAAAGGGCAACCAATGAGCAGTTCTTC
TRBV5-1	TRBJ1-5	-	TRBD1	CASSLQGASNQPQHF	TGCGCCAGCAGCTTACAGGGGGCCAGCAATCAGCCCCAGCATTTT
TRBV4-1	TRBJ1-2	-	-	CASSQQDGGYTF	TGCGCCAGCAGCCAACAGGATGGCGGCTACACCTTC
TRBV3-1/TRBV3-2	TRBJ2-3	-	-	CASSQGGGTSTDTQYF	TGTGCCAGCAGCCAAGGTGGGGGGACGAGCACAGATACGCAGTATTTT
TRBV2	TRBJ1-3	-	-	CASRTGHSSGNTIYF	TGTGCCAGCAGGACTGGACACAGCTCTGGAAACACCATATATTTT
TRBV15	TRBJ2-1	-	TRBD1	CATSRAPGQMIYNEQFF	TGTGCCACCAGCAGAGCTCCGGGACAGATGATCTACAATGAGCAGTTCTTC
TRBV6-5	TRBJ1-1	-	TRBD1	CASSLRTGVLAEAFF	TGTGCCAGCAGTTTGAGGACAGGGGTTCTGGCTGAAGCTTTCTTT
TRBV28	TRBJ2-1	-	-	CASSLPQDYNEQFF	TGTGCCAGCAGTTTACCCCAGGACTACAATGAGCAGTTCTTC